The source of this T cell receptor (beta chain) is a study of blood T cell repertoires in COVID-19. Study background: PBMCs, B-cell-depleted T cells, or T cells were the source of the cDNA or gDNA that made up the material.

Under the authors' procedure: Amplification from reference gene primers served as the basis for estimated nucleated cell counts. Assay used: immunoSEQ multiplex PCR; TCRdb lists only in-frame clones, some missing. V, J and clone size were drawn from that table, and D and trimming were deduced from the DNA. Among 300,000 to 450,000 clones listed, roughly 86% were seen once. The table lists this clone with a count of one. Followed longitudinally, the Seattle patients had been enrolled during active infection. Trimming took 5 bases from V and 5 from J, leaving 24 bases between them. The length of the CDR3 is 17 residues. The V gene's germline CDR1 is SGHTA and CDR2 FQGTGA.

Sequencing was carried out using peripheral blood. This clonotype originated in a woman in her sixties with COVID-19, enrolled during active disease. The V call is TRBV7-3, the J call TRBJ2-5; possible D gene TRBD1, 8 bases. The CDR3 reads CASSPRGGTGGTETQYF. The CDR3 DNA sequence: TGTGCCAGCAGCCCAAGGGGAGGGACAGGAGGTACGGAGACCCAGTACTTC.